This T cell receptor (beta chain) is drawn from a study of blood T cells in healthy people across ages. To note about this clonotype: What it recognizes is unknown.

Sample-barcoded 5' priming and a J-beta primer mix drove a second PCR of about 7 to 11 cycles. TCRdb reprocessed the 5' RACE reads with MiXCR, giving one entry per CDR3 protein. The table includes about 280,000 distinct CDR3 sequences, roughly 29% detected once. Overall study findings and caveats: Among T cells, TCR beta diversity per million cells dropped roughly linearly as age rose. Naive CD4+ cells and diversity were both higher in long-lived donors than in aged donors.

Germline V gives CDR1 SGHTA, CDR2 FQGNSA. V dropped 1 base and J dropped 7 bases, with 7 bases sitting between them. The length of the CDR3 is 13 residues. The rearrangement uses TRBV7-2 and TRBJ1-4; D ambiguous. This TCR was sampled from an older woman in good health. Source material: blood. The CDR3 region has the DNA TGTGCCAGCAGCTTAGGGTCTCTTGAAAAACTGTTTTTT. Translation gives CASSLGSLEKLFF.